Presented here are 14 T cell receptor beta chains from one specimen sequenced in a study of regulatory and conventional T cells in RAG deficiency. TCRdb's table, derived via immunoSEQ multiplex PCR, lists solely in-frame clones and lacks some. In the table there are more than 40,000 clones, 85% to 90% of which are singletons. The sorted conventional CD4+ T cells were CD25-low and CD127-high, with genomic DNA sequenced. The sample also formed part of further work on regulatory T cells. That work states: Amplification used 52 TRBV primers and 13 TRBJ primers.

Source material: CD4+ effector T cells sorted from blood. The receptor set was obtained from a human donor in good health.

This sequence joins TRBV2 and TRBJ2-2; 7 bases are a match to TRBD2. Germline lookup yields CDR1 SNHLY and CDR2 FYNNEI. V was clipped by 6 bases and J by 3 bases; unmatched bases: 7. This CDR3 contains 15 residues. CDR3 residues: CASRERELDTGELFF. CDR3 in DNA: TGTGCCAGCAGGGAGCGGGAATTGGACACCGGGGAGCTGTTTTTT.

This clone has a single count. V is TRBV19 and J is TRBJ1-2; D unresolved. V was trimmed by 1 base and J by 0 bases, leaving 6 bases between them. Germline-derived CDR1 and CDR2 are LNHDA and SQIVND (reference sequence). This CDR3 region has 14 residues. This chain's CDR3 is CASSIGLANYGYTF. The CDR3 DNA sequence: TGTGCCAGTAGTATAGGGTTGGCTAACTATGGCTACACCTTC.

V gene TRBV18 combines with J gene TRBJ2-2; D may be TRBD1 or TRBD2 (6 bases each). CDR3 length: 14 residues. Germline lookup yields CDR1 KGHSH and CDR2 LQKENI. V was clipped by 5 bases and J by 7 bases, with 14 bases between them. CDR3 loop: CASSSEGGHGELFF. For the CDR3, the DNA is TGTGCCAGCTCATCCGAGGGGGGCCACGGGGAGCTGTTTTTT.

The chain has TRBV7-9 and TRBJ2-2; 8 positions match TRBD1. This CDR3 is 15 amino acids long. The germline V gene encodes CDR1 SEHNR and CDR2 FQNEAQ (reference sequence). J gave up 3 bases and V 5 bases, and 5 bases lay outside the gene matches. The chain's CDR3 is CASSRAGGDTGELFF. The CDR3 DNA reads TGTGCCAGCAGCCGGGCAGGGGGCGACACCGGGGAGCTGTTTTTT.

The table lists this clone with a count of one. The gene calls are TRBV5-1 and TRBJ2-3; 7 bases match TRBD1. CDR1 and CDR2 (germline): SGHRS, YFSETQ. The CDR3 spans 14 residues. Germline trimming cut 4 bases from V and 1 base from J; bases unmatched to any gene: 3. CDR3 sequence (DNA): TGCGCCAGCAGCGAAGGACAGGGCACAGATACGCAGTATTTT. The encoded protein is CASSEGQGTDTQYF. Based on the CDR3 plus reference TRBV5-1 and TRBJ2-3, the full variable domain is KAGVTQTPRYLIKTRGQQVTLSCSPISGHRSVSWYQQTPGQGLQFLFEYFSETQRNKGNFPGRFSGRQFSNSRSEMNVSTLELGDSALYLCASSEGQGTDTQYFGPGTRLTVL.

Comments on this clone: Relative to the germline gene, one junction end is altered; a read error may explain this. The J gene is TRBJ1-3, the V gene TRBV6-1; the D gene is possibly TRBD1 (5 bases). CDR1 MNHNS and CDR2 SASEGT come from the germline V gene. This CDR3 region has 14 residues. The CDR3 loop is CALGWGSSGNTVYF. The CDR3 region has the DNA TGTGCCCTGGGCTGGGGCAGCTCTGGAAACACCGTATATTTT.

The V gene is TRBV9, the J gene TRBJ2-7, with 10 bases identical to TRBD2. The CDR3 has 15 amino acids. The J segment lost 5 bases and the V segment lost 4 bases, leaving 9 bases of the junction unmatched. The germline V gene has CDR1 SGDLS and CDR2 YYNGEE. DNA for the CDR3: TGTGCCAGCAGCCCCCATAGCGGGAGGTCCGACGAGCAGTACTTC. Protein product: CASSPHSGRSDEQYF.

On this clone itself: Mismatch with germline at one junction end may stem from a read error. This sequence joins TRBV7-7 and TRBJ2-7; TRBD2 agrees at 10 bases. Germline V CDR1 and CDR2: SSHAT, FNYEAQ (reference sequence). The CDR3 runs to 13 residues. Here the CDR3 reads CASSLAGDPVQYF. The CDR3 DNA reads TGTGCTAGCAGCCTAGCGGGAGACCCCGTGCAGTACTTC. Looking up the rest from reference TRBV7-7 and TRBJ2-7 gives the full variable domain: GAGVSQSPRYKVTKRGQDVTLRCDPISSHATLYWYQQALGQGPEFLTYFNYEAQPDKSGLPSDRFSAERPEGSISTLTIQRTEQRDSAMYRCASSLAGDPVQYFGPGTRLTVT.

The chain links TRBV12-5 to TRBJ2-3; D call uncertain. Trimming pared 1 base from V and 1 base from J, leaving 12 bases between. The CDR3 sequence is 16 residues long. CDR1 and CDR2 from the germline V gene are LGHNT and FRNRAP. The CDR3 DNA reads as TGTGCTAGTGGTTTGGAATACGGCCAGGGCACAGATACGCAGTATTTT. Translating it yields CASGLEYGQGTDTQYF.

The chain is built from TRBV4-1 and TRBJ2-2; D is perhaps TRBD2 (7 bases). Deletions cut 0 bases from V and 5 bases from J, with 16 bases between. Germline loops: CDR1 MGHRA, CDR2 YSYEKL. The CDR3 contains 17 residues. In DNA form, the CDR3 reads TGCGCCAGCAGCCAAGAGTACGCGGGGGCGTTAACCGGGGAGCTGTTTTTT. Amino acid sequence: CASSQEYAGALTGELFF.

This clone was observed a single time. The same CDR3 arises from other DNA sequences in this sample as well. The V call is TRBV5-1, the J call TRBJ1-1; tentative D call: TRBD1 (5 bases). This CDR3 is built from 15 residues. Germline loops: CDR1 SGHRS, CDR2 YFSETQ. V was shortened by 0 bases and J by 4 bases, with 13 bases between the two germline ends. CDR3 nucleotides: TGCGCCAGCAGCTTGGGGGGGGTGGTTGGCACTGAAGCTTTCTTT. It translates to CASSLGGVVGTEAFF.

V is TRBV6-1 and J is TRBJ1-3; 8 bases are a match to TRBD1. This CDR3 is built from 14 residues. With 6 bases clipped from V and 5 bases from J, the junction kept 6 bases outside the gene matches. CDR1 is MNHNS and CDR2 is SASEGT in the germline V gene. CDR3 protein: CASRPGQGRNTIYF. In nucleotides, the CDR3 is TGTGCCAGCAGACCCGGACAGGGACGAAACACCATATATTTT.

The rearrangement links TRBV7-8 to TRBJ1-1; D gene ambiguous. The V gene's germline CDR1 is SGHVS and CDR2 FQNEAQ. The CDR3 spans 15 residues. V gave up 2 bases and J gave up 0 bases, with 10 bases separating them. In DNA, the CDR3 is TGTGCCAGCAGCTTATTGGGCCGGATGAACACTGAAGCTTTCTTT. Protein sequence: CASSLLGRMNTEAFF.

This chain joins TRBV27 and TRBJ1-1, with 7 bases lining up with TRBD1. Germline V CDR1 and CDR2: MNHEY, SMNVEV (reference sequence). V was pared by 0 bases and J by 8 bases, with 9 bases of the junction left unmatched. The CDR3 spans 15 residues. Written as DNA, the CDR3 is TGTGCCAGCAGTTTATCGAGGGGGCGCGGCACCGAAGCTTTCTTT. It is translated as CASSLSRGRGTEAFF.